This T cell receptor (beta chain) was retrieved from a study of resident and recirculating memory T cells in vitiligo. Study-level information: The samples were homogenized without cell sorting before genomic DNA extraction. Notes on the study in general: No unique dominant TCR clone was found in vitiligo lesions.

No patient showed confetti depigmentation, a clinical sign of active disease. Repertoires were generated with immunoSEQ multiplex PCR, while TCRdb's copy carries only in-frame clones and drops some. The sample lists 55,000 to 75,000 clones; approximately 90% were seen once. J was trimmed by 4 bases and V by 2 bases; bases with no gene match: 11. Germline V gives CDR1 SEHNR, CDR2 FQNEAQ (reference sequence). The CDR3 length is 17 residues. In the case of this clone: Its target is not known.

The chain employs TRBV7-9 and TRBJ2-3, with TRBD2 matching 8 bases. This TCR was recovered from a male donor with vitiligo. Specimen: blood. For the CDR3, the DNA is TGTGCCAGCAGCTTACGGGGGGGCCCATCTCCAGCAGATACGCAGTATTTT. It codes for CASSLRGGPSPADTQYF.